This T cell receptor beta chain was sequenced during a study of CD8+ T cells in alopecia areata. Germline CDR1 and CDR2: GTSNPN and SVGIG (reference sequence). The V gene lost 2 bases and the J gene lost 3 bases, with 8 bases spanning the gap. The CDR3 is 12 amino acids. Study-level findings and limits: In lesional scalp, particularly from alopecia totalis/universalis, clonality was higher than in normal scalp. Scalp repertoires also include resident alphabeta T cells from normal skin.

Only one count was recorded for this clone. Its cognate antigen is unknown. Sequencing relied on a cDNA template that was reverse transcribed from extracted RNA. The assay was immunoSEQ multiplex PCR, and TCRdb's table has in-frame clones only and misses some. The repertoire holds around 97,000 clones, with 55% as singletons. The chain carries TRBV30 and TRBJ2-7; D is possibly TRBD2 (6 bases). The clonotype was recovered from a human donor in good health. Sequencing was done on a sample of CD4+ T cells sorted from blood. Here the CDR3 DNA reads TGTGCCTGGAGTAACGGGGGCTACGAGCAGTACTTC. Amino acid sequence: CAWSNGGYEQYF.